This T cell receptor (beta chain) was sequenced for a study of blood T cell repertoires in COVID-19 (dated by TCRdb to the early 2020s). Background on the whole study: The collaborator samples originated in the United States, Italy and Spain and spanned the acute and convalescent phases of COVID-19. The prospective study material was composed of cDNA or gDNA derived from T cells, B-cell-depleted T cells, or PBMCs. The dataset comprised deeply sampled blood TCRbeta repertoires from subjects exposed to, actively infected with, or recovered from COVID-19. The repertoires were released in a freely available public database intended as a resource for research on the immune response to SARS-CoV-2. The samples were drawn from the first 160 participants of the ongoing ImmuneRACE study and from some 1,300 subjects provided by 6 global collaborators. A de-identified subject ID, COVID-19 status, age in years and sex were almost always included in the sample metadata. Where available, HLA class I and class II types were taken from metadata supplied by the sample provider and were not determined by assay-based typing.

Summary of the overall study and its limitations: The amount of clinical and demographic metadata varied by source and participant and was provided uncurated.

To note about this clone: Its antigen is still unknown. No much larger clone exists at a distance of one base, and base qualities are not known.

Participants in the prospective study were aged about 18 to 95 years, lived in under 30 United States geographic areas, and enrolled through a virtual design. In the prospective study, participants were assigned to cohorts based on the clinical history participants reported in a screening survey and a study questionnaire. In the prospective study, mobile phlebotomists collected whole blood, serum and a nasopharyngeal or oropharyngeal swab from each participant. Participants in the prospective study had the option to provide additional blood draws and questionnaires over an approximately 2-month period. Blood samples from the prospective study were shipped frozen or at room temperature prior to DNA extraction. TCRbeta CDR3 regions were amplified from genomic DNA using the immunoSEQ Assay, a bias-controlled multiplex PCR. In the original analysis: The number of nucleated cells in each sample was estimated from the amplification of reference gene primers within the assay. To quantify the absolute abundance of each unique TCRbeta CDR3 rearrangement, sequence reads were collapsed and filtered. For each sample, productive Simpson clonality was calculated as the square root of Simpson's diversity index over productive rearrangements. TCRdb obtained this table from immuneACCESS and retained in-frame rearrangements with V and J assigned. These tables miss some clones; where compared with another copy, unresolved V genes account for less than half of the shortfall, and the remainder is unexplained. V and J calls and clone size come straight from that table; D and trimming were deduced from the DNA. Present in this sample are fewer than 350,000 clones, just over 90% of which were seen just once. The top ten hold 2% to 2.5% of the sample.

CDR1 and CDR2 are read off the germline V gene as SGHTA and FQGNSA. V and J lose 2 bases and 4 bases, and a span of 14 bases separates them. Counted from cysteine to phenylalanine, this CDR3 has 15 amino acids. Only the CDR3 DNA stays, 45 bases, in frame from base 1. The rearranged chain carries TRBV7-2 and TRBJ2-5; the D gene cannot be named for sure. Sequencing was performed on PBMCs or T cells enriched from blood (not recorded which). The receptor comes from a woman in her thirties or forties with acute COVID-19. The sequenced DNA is TGTGCCAGCAGCTTACCTTTGGGCAGAAGAGAGACCCAGTACTTC. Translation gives CASSLPLGRRETQYF. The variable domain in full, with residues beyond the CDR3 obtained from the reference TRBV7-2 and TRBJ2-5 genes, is GAGVSQSPSNKVTEKGKDVELRCDPISGHTALYWYRQSLGQGLEFLIYFQGNSAPDKSGLPSDRFSAERTGGSVSTLTIQRTQQEDSAVYLCASSLPLGRRETQYFGPGTRLLVL.